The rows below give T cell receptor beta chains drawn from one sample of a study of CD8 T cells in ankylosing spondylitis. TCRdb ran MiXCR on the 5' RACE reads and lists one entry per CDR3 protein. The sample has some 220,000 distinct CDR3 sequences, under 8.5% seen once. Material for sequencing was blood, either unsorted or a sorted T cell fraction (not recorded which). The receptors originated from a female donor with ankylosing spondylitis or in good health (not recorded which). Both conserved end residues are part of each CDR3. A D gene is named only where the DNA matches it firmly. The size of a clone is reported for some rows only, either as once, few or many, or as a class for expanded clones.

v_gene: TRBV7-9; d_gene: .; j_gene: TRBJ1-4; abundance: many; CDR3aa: CASSFLFEGDTNEKLFF; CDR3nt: TGTGCCAGCAGCTTTTTGTTTGAGGGGGATACTAATGAAAAACTGTTTTTT
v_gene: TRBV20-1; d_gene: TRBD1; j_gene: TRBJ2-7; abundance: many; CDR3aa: CSATPGTGRGEQYF; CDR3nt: TGCAGTGCAACCCCCGGGACAGGGAGAGGCGAGCAGTACTTC
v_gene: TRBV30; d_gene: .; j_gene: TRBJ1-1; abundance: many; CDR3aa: CAWTLTGGVNTEAFF; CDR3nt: TGTGCCTGGACCTTGACTGGCGGGGTAAACACTGAAGCTTTCTTT
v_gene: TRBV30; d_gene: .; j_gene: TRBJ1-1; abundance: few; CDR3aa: CAWVPTARTEAFF; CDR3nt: TGTGCCTGGGTTCCGACAGCCCGGACTGAAGCTTTCTTT
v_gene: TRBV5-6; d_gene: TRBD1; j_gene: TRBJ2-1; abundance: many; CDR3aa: CASNIRGRPTYNEQFF; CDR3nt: TGTGCCAGCAATATTAGGGGGCGACCGACGTACAATGAGCAGTTCTTC
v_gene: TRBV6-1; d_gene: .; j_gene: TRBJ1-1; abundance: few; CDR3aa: CASRPEGEFEAFF; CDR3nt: TGTGCCAGCAGGCCCGAAGGAGAGTTTGAAGCTTTCTTT
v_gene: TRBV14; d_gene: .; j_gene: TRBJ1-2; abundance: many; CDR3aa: CASSQDVGGNYGYTF; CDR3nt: TGTGCCAGCAGCCAAGATGTAGGAGGGAACTATGGCTACACCTTC
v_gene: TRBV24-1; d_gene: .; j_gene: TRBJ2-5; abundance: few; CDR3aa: CATSDPRRGETQYF; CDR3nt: TGTGCCACCAGTGATCCACGGAGGGGAGAGACCCAGTACTTC
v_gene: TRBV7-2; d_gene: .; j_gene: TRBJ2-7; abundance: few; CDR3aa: CASSPDLASASYEQYF; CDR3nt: TGTGCCAGCAGCCCCGACTTGGCTAGCGCGTCCTACGAGCAGTACTTC
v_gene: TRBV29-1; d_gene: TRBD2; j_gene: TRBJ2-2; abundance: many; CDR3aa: CSVGTSGAGELFF; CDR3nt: TGCAGCGTCGGGACTAGCGGAGCCGGGGAGCTGTTTTTT
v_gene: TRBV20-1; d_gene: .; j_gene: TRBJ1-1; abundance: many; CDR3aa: CSARVEGSYTEAFF; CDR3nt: TGCAGTGCTAGAGTTGAGGGCTCCTACACTGAAGCTTTCTTT
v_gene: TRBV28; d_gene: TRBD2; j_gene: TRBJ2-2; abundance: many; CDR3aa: CASSHGLAGLGELFF; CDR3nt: TGTGCCAGCAGCCACGGACTAGCGGGATTAGGGGAGCTGTTTTTT
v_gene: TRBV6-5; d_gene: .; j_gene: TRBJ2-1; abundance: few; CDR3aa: CASRLAETSYNEQFF; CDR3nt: TGTGCCAGCAGATTAGCGGAAACCTCCTACAATGAGCAGTTCTTC
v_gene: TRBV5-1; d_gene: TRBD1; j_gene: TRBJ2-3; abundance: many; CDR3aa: CASSLTGTTDTQYF; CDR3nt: TGCGCCAGCAGCCTGACAGGGACAACAGATACGCAGTATTTT
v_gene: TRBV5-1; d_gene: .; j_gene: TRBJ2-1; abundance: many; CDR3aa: CASSSGALENEQFF; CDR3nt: TGCGCCAGCAGTTCGGGGGCGTTAGAGAATGAGCAGTTCTTC
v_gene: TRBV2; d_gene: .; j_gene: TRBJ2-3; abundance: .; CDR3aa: CASRARDTLTDTQYF; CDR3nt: TGTGCCAGCAGAGCGAGGGACACCCTCACAGATACGCAGTATTTT
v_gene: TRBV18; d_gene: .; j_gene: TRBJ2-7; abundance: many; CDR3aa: CASSPIRDSYEQYF; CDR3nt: TGTGCCAGCTCACCAATCCGGGACTCCTACGAGCAGTACTTC
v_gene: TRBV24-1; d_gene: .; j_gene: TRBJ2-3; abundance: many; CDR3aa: CATSDPGDSSTDTQYF; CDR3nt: TGTGCCACCAGTGATCCGGGGGACAGCTCCACAGATACGCAGTATTTT
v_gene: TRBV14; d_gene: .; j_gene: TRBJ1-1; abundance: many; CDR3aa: CASSGYTEAFF; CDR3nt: TGTGCCAGCAGCGGCTACACTGAAGCTTTCTTT
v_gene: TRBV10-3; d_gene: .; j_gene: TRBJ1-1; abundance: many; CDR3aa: CAISARDRSSGTEAFF; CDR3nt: TGTGCCATCAGTGCAAGGGATCGGTCTTCGGGCACTGAAGCTTTCTTT